A single sample gave rise to the 4 T cell receptor beta chains below, sequenced in a study of T cells in Graves' hyperthyroidism and ophthalmopathy. TCR beta CDR3 regions were amplified from RNA. With the HTBI primer set, the TCR CDR3 went through a first round of RT-PCR. TCRdb reprocessed the multiplex PCR reads via MiXCR and lists one record per CDR3 protein. The table shows more than 500,000 distinct CDR3 sequences, with 14% occurring only once. What was sequenced was blood. These receptors were obtained from a woman aged 40 to 49 with Graves' hyperthyroidism.

At least ten counts were recorded for this clonotype. The V call is TRBV27, the J call TRBJ1-2, with D maybe TRBD1 (6 bases). Germline V gene lookup returns CDR1 MNHEY and CDR2 SMNVEV (reference sequence). The CDR3 covers 14 residues. V was pared by 3 bases and J by 7 bases, with 15 bases between. The CDR3 spells CASSLGGGRAGYTF. The CDR3 bases are TGTGCCAGCAGTTTGGGAGGGGGTCGAGCTGGCTACACCTTC.

This clonotype was seen repeatedly, ten times or more. The V gene is TRBV2, the J gene TRBJ2-2, with a tentative D call TRBD2 (5 bases). This CDR3 is built from 14 residues. The germline gives CDR1 SNHLY, CDR2 FYNNEI. The V and J ends lost 7 bases and 0 bases respectively, with 9 bases between them. The CDR3 here is CASTGNANTGELFF. CDR3 nucleotide sequence: TGTGCCAGCACGGGGAACGCGAACACCGGGGAGCTGTTTTTT.

This clonotype appeared a few times. As DNA, the CDR3 is TGCGCCAGCGGGCCGTACTCAGACAGGACCGGGGAGCTGTTTTTT. Translating gives CASGPYSDRTGELFF. V and J are TRBV5-1 and TRBJ2-2, with D tentatively TRBD1 (6 bases). Trimming stripped 7 bases from V and 5 bases from J, with 18 bases between. The CDR3 spans 15 residues. Germline V gene lookup returns CDR1 SGHRS and CDR2 YFSETQ.

The chain is built from TRBV10-3 and TRBJ1-5; 9 bases agree with TRBD1. The V segment lost 2 bases and the J segment 6 bases; nucleotides outside the gene matches: 8. The CDR3 has 16 amino acids. The germline V gene has CDR1 ENHRY and CDR2 SYGVKD. The CDR3 nucleotides read TGTGCCATCAGTGAGCAGGAGACAGGGGGAATTCAGCCCCAGCATTTT. Amino acids: CAISEQETGGIQPQHF.